The 7 T cell receptor beta chains listed next were all sequenced from one sample in a study of blood T cell repertoires in COVID-19. Clones were sequenced by immunoSEQ multiplex PCR, and TCRdb holds only the in-frame ones, with some missing. The table lists about 150,000 clones, about 80% of them singletons. Sample: peripheral blood. These TCRs come from a woman aged 55-70 years with acute or convalescent COVID-19.

The chain carries TRBV29-1 and TRBJ2-3, with TRBD1 identical over 7 bases. The V gene's germline CDR1 is SQVTM and CDR2 ANQGSEA. CDR3 length: 14 amino acids. J gave up 0 bases and V 4 bases, and 4 bases lay outside the gene matches. The DNA of the CDR3 is TGCAGCGTTGGGAAGGGACAGAGCACAGATACGCAGTATTTT. Its protein is CSVGKGQSTDTQYF.

This clone was counted only a few times. This chain joins TRBV9 and TRBJ2-2, with 10 bases aligning to TRBD1. Per germline, CDR1 SGDLS and CDR2 YYNGEE. This CDR3 spans 16 amino acids. Germline trimming cut 5 bases from V and 6 bases from J; bases unmatched to any gene: 10. The CDR3 DNA reads as TGTGCCAGCAGGAATCCGGGACAGGGGAAGGCCGGGGAGCTGTTTTTT. Protein sequence: CASRNPGQGKAGELFF.

The rearrangement joins TRBV30 to TRBJ2-5; maybe TRBD1 (6 bases). CDR3 size: 14 residues. Deletions cut 4 bases from V and 1 base from J, with 13 bases between. The germline V gene has CDR1 GTSNPN and CDR2 SVGIG (reference sequence). This chain's CDR3 is CAWNIGQFQETQYF. CDR3 nucleotide sequence: TGTGCCTGGAACATCGGACAGTTCCAAGAGACCCAGTACTTC.

This clone was observed a few times. The J gene is TRBJ1-3, the V gene TRBV19; D is unresolved. The germline CDR1 and CDR2 sequences are LNHDA and SQIVND (reference sequence). V was shortened by 1 base and J by 2 bases, with 6 bases between the two germline ends. This CDR3 is 14 amino acids long. CDR3 coding DNA: TGTGCCAGTAGTATAGCTAATGCTGGAAACACCATATATTTT. Translation: CASSIANAGNTIYF. The complete variable domain, with remaining parts taken from reference TRBV19 and TRBJ1-3, reads DGGITQSPKYLFRKEGQNVTLSCEQNLNHDAMYWYRQDPGQGLRLIYYSQIVNDFQKGDIAEGYSVSREKKESFPLTVTSAQKNPTAFYLCASSIANAGNTIYFGEGSWLTVV.

This clone was detected once. The chain uses TRBV18 and TRBJ2-7, with no clear D. CDR1 is KGHSH, CDR2 LQKENI, per germline. The V end was cut by 2 bases, the J end by 4 bases, with 3 bases between. The CDR3 loop spans 11 amino acids. The CDR3 is CASSPAYEQYF. The CDR3 nucleotides are TGTGCCAGCTCACCAGCGTACGAGCAGTACTTC.

J is TRBJ2-1 and V is TRBV18; 10 bases are a match to TRBD2. Germline CDR1 KGHSH, CDR2 LQKENI. V trimming: 0 bases; J trimming: 6 bases; junction bases outside the gene matches: 8. The CDR3 extends over 17 amino acids. CDR3 sequence (DNA): TGTGCCAGCTCACCACCGAGGGCTAGCGGGGGTTTCAATGAGCAGTTCTTC. This gives the protein CASSPPRASGGFNEQFF.

V is TRBV3-1 (or the pseudogene TRBV3-2) and J is TRBJ2-6; 8 bases are a match to TRBD1. This CDR3 spans 16 amino acids. Germline CDR1 is LGHDT and CDR2 is YNNKEL (reference sequence). Trimming cost V 5 bases and J 0 bases; bases outside gene matches: 3. Written as DNA, the CDR3 is TGTGCCAGCAGCTGGACAGGGATCTCTGGGGCCAACGTCCTGACTTTC. Translating gives CASSWTGISGANVLTF.